These 17 T cell receptor beta chains originate from one sample sequenced in a study of blood T cells in healthy people across ages (dated by TCRdb to the mid-2010s). The method was 5' RACE. TCRdb lists the instrument as Illumina HiSeq 2500. A second PCR of roughly 7 to 11 cycles was performed with a sample-barcoded 5' primer and a J-beta primer mix. Using fastp at Q25 and MiXCR, TCRdb reprocessed the public reads and kept productive beta chains. Each record represents a unique CDR3 protein, reported with the most common genes and DNA among its rows. This sample comprises more than 1,400,000 distinct CDR3 sequences, 40% to 50% of them detected only once. Of the sample, 7% to 9% falls within the top ten clones. The specimen sequenced was blood. The receptor source for this set is a woman aged 18-30 years in good health.

J is TRBJ2-2 and V is TRBV6-1; weak D call: TRBD1 (6 bases). The CDR3 length is 13 residues. Germline-derived CDR1 and CDR2 are MNHNS and SASEGT. The V gene lost 8 bases and the J gene lost 7 bases, with 14 bases spanning the gap. CDR3 amino acids: CASSGTTLGELFF. The CDR3 DNA is TGTGCCAGCTCCGGGACAACCCTCGGGGAGCTGTTTTTT.

The chain has TRBV13 and TRBJ2-1; TRBD2 matches 12 bases. The CDR3 has 15 residues. Germline V gene data show CDR1 as PRHDT and CDR2 as FYEKMQ (reference sequence). After removal of 8 bases from V and 8 bases from J, the junction contained 10 bases not matched to a gene. CDR3 in DNA: TGTGCCAGCCGGGTCCTAGCGGGGGGGGACGATGAGCAGTTCTTC. It yields the protein CASRVLAGGDDEQFF. The full variable domain, its missing parts supplied by reference TRBV13 and TRBJ2-1, is AAGVIQSPRHLIKEKRETATLKCYPIPRHDTVYWYQQGPGQDPQFLISFYEKMQSDKGSIPDRFSAQQFSDYHSELNMSSLELGDSALYFCASRVLAGGDDEQFFGPGTRLTVL.

The V gene is TRBV10-3, the J gene TRBJ1-2; 8 bases agree with TRBD1. This CDR3 has 17 amino acids. V trimming: 2 bases; J trimming: 5 bases; junction bases outside the gene matches: 13. CDR1 and CDR2 from the germline V gene are ENHRY and SYGVKD. CDR3: CAISERGSRQGSYGYTF. The CDR3 nucleotides read TGTGCCATCAGTGAGCGGGGATCCAGACAGGGGAGTTATGGCTACACCTTC.

The V and J genes are TRBV20-1 and TRBJ2-1; D gene ambiguous. Deletions cut 1 base from V and 8 bases from J, with 21 bases between. Looked up from germline, CDR1 is DFQATT and CDR2 is SNEGSKA (reference sequence). This CDR3 is built from 16 residues. For the CDR3, the DNA is TGCAGTGCTAGAGGGTCGATGGGTAATCCGTCCGATGAGCAGTTCTTC. Amino acid sequence: CSARGSMGNPSDEQFF.

This clonotype was recorded only once. The chain joins TRBV6-2 or TRBV6-3 to TRBJ2-7; D uncertain. Trimming shortened V by 5 bases and J by 4 bases, and 24 bases separated the two germline ends. This CDR3 has 17 residues. The germline V gene encodes CDR1 MNHEY and CDR2 SVGEGT. CDR3 coding DNA: TGTGCCAGCAGTGATCAACAGTCAGATACAAGGATTTACGAGCAGTACTTC. Translated: CASSDQQSDTRIYEQYF.

The chain couples TRBV4-1 to TRBJ2-7, with D possibly matching TRBD1 (5 bases). CDR3 length: 14 amino acids. With 1 base removed from V and 7 bases from J, the gap between germline ends came to 14 bases. Germline V lookup: CDR1 MGHRA, CDR2 YSYEKL. CDR3 in amino acids: CASSQVGKGNEQYF. CDR3 bases: TGCGCCAGCAGCCAAGTCGGAAAGGGGAATGAGCAGTACTTC.

This clonotype occurred once. V usage is TRBV10-3 and J usage is TRBJ2-7; 9 bases match TRBD1. In germline, CDR1 is ENHRY, CDR2 SYGVKD. The length of the CDR3 is 14 residues. V was clipped by 6 bases and J by 3 bases; unmatched bases: 6. The CDR3 spells CAIRVPDRGYEQYF. The CDR3 DNA is TGTGCCATCAGGGTCCCGGACAGGGGCTACGAGCAGTACTTC.

J is TRBJ2-3 and V is TRBV5-1, with 7 positions matching TRBD1. Germline values: CDR1 SGHRS, CDR2 YFSETQ. The CDR3 is made up of 15 amino acids. V gave up 0 bases and J gave up 6 bases; unmatched junction bases: 7. The CDR3: CASSLGDRSYDTQYF. The CDR3 DNA sequence: TGCGCCAGCAGCTTGGGGGACAGAAGTTACGATACGCAGTATTTT.

This clonotype has more than one count but fewer than ten. The rearrangement joins TRBV7-2 to TRBJ1-1, with unresolved D. Looked up from germline, CDR1 is SGHTA and CDR2 is FQGNSA. The germline V and J ends were trimmed by 6 bases and 1 base, with 9 bases remaining between them. This CDR3 spans 13 amino acids. For the CDR3, the DNA is TGTGCCAGCAGTTTCCTTCGGAACACTGAAGCTTTCTTT. Residues: CASSFLRNTEAFF.

A few counts support this clonotype. The chain is built from TRBV14 and TRBJ1-1; no clear D gene. The CDR3 consists of 14 residues. V lost 1 base and J 4 bases, leaving 10 bases between the germline ends. CDR1 is SGHDN and CDR2 is FVKESK in the germline V gene. For the CDR3, the DNA is TGTGCCAGCAGCCAAGGCAGTTGGGCCACTGAAGCTTTCTTT. Protein sequence: CASSQGSWATEAFF.

The sample holds a few counts of this clonotype. The rearrangement joins TRBV6-5 to TRBJ2-7, with 7 bases lining up with TRBD1. The trim removed 2 bases at V and 5 bases at J, leaving 9 bases unmatched. The germline CDR1 and CDR2 sequences are MNHEY and SVGAGI. The length of the CDR3 is 15 residues. Here the CDR3 reads CASSYLSGTANEQYF. The CDR3 nucleotides are TGTGCCAGCAGTTACCTTTCCGGGACAGCAAACGAGCAGTACTTC.

V gene TRBV4-1 combines with J gene TRBJ1-1; 7 bases are a match to TRBD1. From germline, CDR1 is MGHRA and CDR2 YSYEKL. This CDR3 region has 15 residues. J lost 3 bases, V lost 2 bases, and 6 bases had no gene match. The DNA for the CDR3 is TGCGCCAGCAGCCAATCTGCAGGGGGGTACACTGAAGCTTTCTTT. It codes for CASSQSAGGYTEAFF.

This clonotype came up a few times. The V call is TRBV6-2 or TRBV6-3, the J call TRBJ2-7; TRBD1 matches at 11 bases. This CDR3 is built from 14 residues. In germline, CDR1 is MNHEY, CDR2 SVGEGT. V lost 4 bases and J lost 3; bases outside the gene matches: 2. Written as DNA, the CDR3 is TGTGCCAGCAGTTGGACAGGGGGCATCTACGAGCAGTACTTC. It encodes CASSWTGGIYEQYF.

The table lists this clonotype with many counts. The chain links TRBV4-1 to TRBJ2-7, with 8 positions matching TRBD1. J lost 0 bases, V lost 3 bases, and 7 bases had no gene match. Germline V CDR1 and CDR2: MGHRA, YSYEKL. There are 16 residues in the CDR3. The CDR3 DNA follows: TGCGCCAGCAGCCAGCACAGGGGGTCCCTCTCCTACGAGCAGTACTTC. Its protein product is CASSQHRGSLSYEQYF.

A few counts support this clonotype. V gene TRBV2 combines with J gene TRBJ2-1, with 7 positions matching TRBD1. The CDR3 sequence is 15 residues long. Germline CDR1 reads SNHLY; CDR2 reads FYNNEI. V dropped 6 bases and J dropped 0; count of bases not matched to a gene: 5. CDR3 region: CASRETGSSYNEQFF. For the CDR3, the DNA is TGTGCCAGCAGGGAGACAGGGAGCTCCTACAATGAGCAGTTCTTC.

The chain combines TRBV7-3 with TRBJ2-1, with D unclear. V gave up 6 bases and J gave up 5 bases, with 17 bases separating them. The CDR3 is 15 residues long. CDR1 and CDR2 from the germline V gene are SGHTA and FQGTGA. The CDR3 DNA reads as TGTGCCAGCAGACCAGACTTCAGCGCTCACAATGAGCAGTTCTTC. It yields the protein CASRPDFSAHNEQFF. Full variable domain (outside the CDR3, taken from reference TRBV7-3 and TRBJ2-1): GAGVSQTPSNKVTEKGKYVELRCDPISGHTALYWYRQSLGQGPEFLIYFQGTGAADDSGLPNDRFFAVRPEGSVSTLKIQRTERGDSAVYLCASRPDFSAHNEQFFGPGTRLTVL.

A word on this clonotype: Compared with germline, one end of the junction differs, possibly owing to a read error. The genes are TRBV5-1 and TRBJ1-2; possible D gene TRBD1, 5 bases. This CDR3 contains 15 residues. CDR1 is SGHRS and CDR2 is YFSETQ in the germline V gene. CDR3 sequence: CASNPGADSYYGYTF. CDR3 coding DNA: TGCGCCAGCAACCCCGGGGCGGACTCTTACTATGGTTACACCTTC.